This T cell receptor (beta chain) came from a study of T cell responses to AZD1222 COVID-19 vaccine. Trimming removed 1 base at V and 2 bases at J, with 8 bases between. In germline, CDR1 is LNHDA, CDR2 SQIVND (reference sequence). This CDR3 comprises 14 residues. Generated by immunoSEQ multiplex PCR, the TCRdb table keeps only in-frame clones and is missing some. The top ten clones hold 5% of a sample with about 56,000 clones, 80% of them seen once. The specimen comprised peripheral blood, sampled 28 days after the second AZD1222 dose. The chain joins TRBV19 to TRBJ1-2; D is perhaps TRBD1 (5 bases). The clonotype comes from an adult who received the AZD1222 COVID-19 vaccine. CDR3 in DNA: TGTGCCAGTAGTATAGTTGGGGGGAACTATGGCTACACCTTC. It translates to CASSIVGGNYGYTF.